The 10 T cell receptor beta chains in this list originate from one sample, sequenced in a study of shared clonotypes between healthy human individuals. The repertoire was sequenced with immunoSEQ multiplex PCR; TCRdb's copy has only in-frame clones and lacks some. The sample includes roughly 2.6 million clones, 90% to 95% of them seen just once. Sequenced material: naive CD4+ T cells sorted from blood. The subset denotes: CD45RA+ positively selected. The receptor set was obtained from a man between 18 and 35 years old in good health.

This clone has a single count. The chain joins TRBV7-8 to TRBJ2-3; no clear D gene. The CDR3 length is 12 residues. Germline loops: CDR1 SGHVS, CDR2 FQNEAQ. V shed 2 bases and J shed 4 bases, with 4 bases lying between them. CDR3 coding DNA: TGTGCCAGCAGCTTATGGGCAGATACGCAGTATTTT. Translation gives CASSLWADTQYF.

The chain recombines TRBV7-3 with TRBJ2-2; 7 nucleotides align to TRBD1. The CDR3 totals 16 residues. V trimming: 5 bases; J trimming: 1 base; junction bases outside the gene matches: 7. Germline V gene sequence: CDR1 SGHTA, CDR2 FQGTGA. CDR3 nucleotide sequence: TGTGCCAGCAGCAGAACGGGGACAGAGAACACCGGGGAGCTGTTTTTT. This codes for CASSRTGTENTGELFF.

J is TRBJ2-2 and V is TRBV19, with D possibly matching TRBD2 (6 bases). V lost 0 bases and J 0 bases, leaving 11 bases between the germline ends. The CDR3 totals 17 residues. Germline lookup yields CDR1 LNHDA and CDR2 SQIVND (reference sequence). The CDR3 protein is CASSIDAGLANTGELFF. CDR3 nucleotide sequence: TGTGCCAGTAGTATAGATGCGGGGCTGGCGAACACCGGGGAGCTGTTTTTT.

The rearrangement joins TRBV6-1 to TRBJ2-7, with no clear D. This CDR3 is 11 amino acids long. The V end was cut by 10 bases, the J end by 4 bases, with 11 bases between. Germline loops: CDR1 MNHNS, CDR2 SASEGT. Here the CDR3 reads CAIRTLYEQYF. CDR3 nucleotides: TGTGCCATCCGGACCCTTTACGAGCAGTACTTC.

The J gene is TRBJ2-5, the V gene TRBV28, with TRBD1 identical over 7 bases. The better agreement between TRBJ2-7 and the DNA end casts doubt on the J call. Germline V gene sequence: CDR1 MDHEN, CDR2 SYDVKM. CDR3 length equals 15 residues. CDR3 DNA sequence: TGTGCCAGCAGCCCCGGGACAGTCAGCTCCTACGAGCAGTACTTC. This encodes CASSPGTVSSYEQYF.

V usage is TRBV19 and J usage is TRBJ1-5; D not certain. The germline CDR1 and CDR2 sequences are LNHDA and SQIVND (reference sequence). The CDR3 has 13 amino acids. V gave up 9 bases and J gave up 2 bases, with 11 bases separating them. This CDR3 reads CASGIKGNQPQHF. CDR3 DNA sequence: TGTGCCAGCGGGATCAAAGGCAATCAGCCCCAGCATTTT.

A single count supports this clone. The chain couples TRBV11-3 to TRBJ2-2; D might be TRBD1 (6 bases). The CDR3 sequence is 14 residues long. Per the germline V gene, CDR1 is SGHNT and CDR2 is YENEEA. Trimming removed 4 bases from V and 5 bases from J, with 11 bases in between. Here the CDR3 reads CASSSQGMTGELFF. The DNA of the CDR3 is TGTGCCAGCAGCTCACAGGGTATGACCGGGGAGCTGTTTTTT. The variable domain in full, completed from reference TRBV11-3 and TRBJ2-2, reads EAGVVQSPRYKIIEKKQPVAFWCNPISGHNTLYWYLQNLGQGPELLIRYENEEAVDDSQLPKDRFSAERLKGVDSTLKIQPAELGDSAVYLCASSSQGMTGELFFGEGSRLTVL.

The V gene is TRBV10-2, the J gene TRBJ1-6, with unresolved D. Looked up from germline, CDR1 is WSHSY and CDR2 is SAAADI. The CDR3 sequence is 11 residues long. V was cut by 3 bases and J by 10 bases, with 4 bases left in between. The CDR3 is CASSDPSPLHF. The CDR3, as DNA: TGCGCCAGCAGTGACCCCTCACCCCTCCACTTT.

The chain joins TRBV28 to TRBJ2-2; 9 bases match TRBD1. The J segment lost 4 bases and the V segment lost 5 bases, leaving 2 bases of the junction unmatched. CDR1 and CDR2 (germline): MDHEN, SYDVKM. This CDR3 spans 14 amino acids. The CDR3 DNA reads TGTGCCAGCAGTCGGACAGGGGTCACCGGGGAGCTGTTTTTT. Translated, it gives CASSRTGVTGELFF.

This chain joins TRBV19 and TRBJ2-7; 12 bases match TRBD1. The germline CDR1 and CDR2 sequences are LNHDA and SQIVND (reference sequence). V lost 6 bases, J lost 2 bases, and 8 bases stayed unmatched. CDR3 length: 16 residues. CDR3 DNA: TGTGCCAGTAGCCTCGGGGGGACAGGGGGCCCCTACGAGCAGTACTTC. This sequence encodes CASSLGGTGGPYEQYF.